Sequencing of this TCR beta chain was carried out in a study of blood T cells in healthy people across ages. A sample-barcoded 5' primer and a J-beta primer mix were used in a second PCR of roughly 7 to 11 cycles. TCRdb reprocessed the 5' RACE reads via MiXCR and lists one record per CDR3 protein. The data hold roughly 800,000 distinct CDR3 sequences, with around 25% observed a single time. This clonotype has only a few counts. Collection of ten milliliters of peripheral blood was performed for each donor. This CDR3 spans 15 amino acids. The germline V gene has CDR1 SGHRS and CDR2 YFSETQ. V was clipped by 2 bases and J by 8 bases, with 14 bases between them. These data also featured in a second study, about T cells of mothers and their children.

The sample consisted of blood. The receptor comes from a boy aged 5-17 years in good health. The chain has TRBV5-1 and TRBJ1-6; D may be TRBD1 (5 bases). The CDR3 DNA sequence: TGCGCCAGCAGCTTCGACAGCCCCGGAGATTCACCCCTCCACTTT. Translated, it gives CASSFDSPGDSPLHF.